The 27 T cell receptor beta chains below were found in one sample sequenced in a study of shared clonotypes between healthy human individuals. Profiling relied on immunoSEQ multiplex PCR, and the TCRdb table lists in-frame clones only, not all of them. Among about 2.4 million clones listed, just over 90% were seen once. Sample: naive CD4+ T cells sorted from blood. Subset defined: CD45RA+ positively selected. The receptors were sampled from a man in his late teens or twenties in good health.

As for this clone: Different DNA sequences within this sample yield the same CDR3. V and J are TRBV30 and TRBJ1-1; D unresolved. V was trimmed by 3 bases and J by 2 bases, leaving 4 bases between them. Germline lookup yields CDR1 GTSNPN and CDR2 SVGIG (reference sequence). The CDR3 is made up of 11 amino acids. The CDR3 sequence is CAWRVNTEAFF. CDR3 coding DNA: TGTGCCTGGAGGGTTAACACTGAAGCTTTCTTT.

This rearrangement joins TRBV5-1 to TRBJ2-2, with TRBD1 as a possible D gene (6 bases). The CDR3 extends over 17 amino acids. The ends were cut back, 2 bases at V and 3 bases at J, with 17 bases in the middle. Per germline, CDR1 SGHRS and CDR2 YFSETQ. CDR3 sequence: CASSLRRTDKDTGELFF. The DNA for the CDR3 is TGCGCCAGCAGCTTAAGACGGACAGACAAAGACACCGGGGAGCTGTTTTTT.

This clone was found a few times. The J gene is TRBJ1-1, the V gene TRBV12-5; D might be TRBD1 (5 bases). This CDR3 contains 13 residues. CDR1 and CDR2 from the germline V gene are LGHNT and FRNRAP. Trimming removed 1 base at V and 4 bases at J, with 7 bases between. The CDR3 spells CASGLAGITEAFF. CDR3 DNA: TGTGCTAGTGGTTTGGCAGGGATCACTGAAGCTTTCTTT.

The chain links TRBV30 to TRBJ1-5, with a possible D match to TRBD1 (5 bases). Trimming stripped 7 bases from V and 2 bases from J, with 12 bases between. CDR3 length: 13 amino acids. The germline CDR1 and CDR2 sequences are GTSNPN and SVGIG (reference sequence). In DNA form, the CDR3 reads TGTGCCTTTACCCTGACAGGCAATCAGCCCCAGCATTTT. Encoded protein: CAFTLTGNQPQHF.

The chain links TRBV19 to TRBJ2-3; TRBD2 matches at 9 bases. Germline V gene lookup returns CDR1 LNHDA and CDR2 SQIVND (reference sequence). Unmatched junction bases numbered 8, after V lost 6 bases and J lost 1 base. The CDR3 is 16 amino acids. The CDR3 DNA reads as TGTGCCAGTAGCTCTCCCTCTAGCGGGGGCACAGATACGCAGTATTTT. Protein sequence: CASSSPSSGGTDTQYF.

The chain employs TRBV6-1 and TRBJ2-5, with D perhaps given as TRBD1 or TRBD2 (6 bases each). V was shortened by 1 base and J by 7 bases, with 13 bases between the two germline ends. CDR1 is MNHNS, CDR2 SASEGT, per germline. The CDR3 contains 14 residues. The CDR3 DNA is TGTGCCAGCAGTGAAGGGGGCAGGGGAGGGACCCAGTACTTC. Its translation: CASSEGGRGGTQYF.

This clone has a single count. The chain has TRBV29-1 and TRBJ2-1; tentative D call: TRBD2 (6 bases). V was clipped by 6 bases and J by 4 bases, with 13 bases between them. Germline CDR1 SQVTM, CDR2 ANQGSEA. The CDR3 totals 13 residues. The CDR3 DNA reads as TGCAGCGTGAGCCGGGACTCTTACAATGAGCAGTTCTTC. This translates into CSVSRDSYNEQFF.

This chain connects TRBV4-1 to TRBJ2-3, with TRBD2 identical over 8 bases. CDR3 length: 18 residues. The germline gives CDR1 MGHRA, CDR2 YSYEKL. The trim removed 0 bases at V and 1 base at J, leaving 9 bases unmatched. The CDR3 is CASSQEGLSGSGTDTQYF. CDR3 in DNA: TGCGCCAGCAGCCAAGAGGGACTAAGCGGGAGCGGCACAGATACGCAGTATTTT.

This chain links TRBV10-3 with TRBJ2-2; D perhaps matches TRBD1 (5 bases). This CDR3 region has 14 residues. Germline CDR1 and CDR2: ENHRY and SYGVKD. V dropped 9 bases and J dropped 3 bases, with 14 bases sitting between them. This CDR3 is CAIFWLGDTGELFF. In DNA, the CDR3 is TGTGCCATTTTCTGGCTAGGGGACACCGGGGAGCTGTTTTTT.

This clone was detected only once. The chain recombines TRBV28 with TRBJ1-5; a possible D gene is TRBD1 (5 bases). With 6 bases removed from V and 2 bases from J, the gap between germline ends came to 14 bases. This CDR3 has 15 amino acids. Germline CDR1 MDHEN, CDR2 SYDVKM. CDR3 region: CASRGPGLGNQPQHF. The CDR3 nucleotides read TGTGCCAGCAGGGGACCGGGGTTGGGCAATCAGCCCCAGCATTTT. The full variable domain, in which reference TRBV28 and TRBJ1-5 provide the parts outside the CDR3, is DVKVTQSSRYLVKRTGEKVFLECVQDMDHENMFWYRQDPGLGLRLIYFSYDVKMKEKGDIPEGYSVSREKKERFSLILESASTNQTSMYLCASRGPGLGNQPQHFGDGTRLSIL.

The V call is TRBV5-1, the J call TRBJ2-1; 7 nucleotides align to TRBD1. This CDR3 is built from 15 residues. J was trimmed by 2 bases and V by 5 bases; bases with no gene match: 7. From germline, CDR1 is SGHRS and CDR2 YFSETQ. The CDR3 loop reads CASRAGTDPYNEQFF. DNA for the CDR3: TGCGCCAGCAGGGCCGGGACAGATCCCTACAATGAGCAGTTCTTC.

V usage is TRBV15 and J usage is TRBJ2-5; D unresolved. Looked up from germline, CDR1 is LNHNV and CDR2 is YYDKDF (reference sequence). V was pared by 0 bases and J by 1 base, with 6 bases between. This CDR3 comprises 14 residues. The CDR3 region is CATSRDIIQETQYF. As DNA, the CDR3 is TGTGCCACCAGCAGAGACATTATCCAAGAGACCCAGTACTTC. Looking up the rest from reference TRBV15 and TRBJ2-5 gives the full variable domain: DAMVIQNPRYQVTQFGKPVTLSCSQTLNHNVMYWYQQKSSQAPKLLFHYYDKDFNNEADTPDNFQSRRPNTSFCFLDIRSPGLGDTAMYLCATSRDIIQETQYFGPGTRLLVL.

The chain is built from TRBV19 and TRBJ2-5; D is perhaps TRBD2 (5 bases). V was trimmed by 6 bases and J by 4 bases, leaving 9 bases between them. The germline V gene has CDR1 LNHDA and CDR2 SQIVND (reference sequence). This CDR3 is built from 12 residues. CDR3 sequence reads: CASSTLGETQYF. CDR3 sequence (DNA): TGTGCCAGTAGCACACTAGGAGAGACCCAGTACTTC.

The rearrangement joins TRBV4-1 to TRBJ1-2; no clear D gene. Germline CDR1 and CDR2: MGHRA and YSYEKL. The length of the CDR3 is 14 residues. The V gene lost 0 bases and the J gene lost 8 bases, with 13 bases spanning the gap. CDR3 region: CASSQEGSSRGYTF. Written as DNA, the CDR3 is TGCGCCAGCAGCCAAGAGGGCAGCTCGCGAGGCTACACCTTC.

This clone appeared once. The same CDR3 is also encoded by other DNA sequences in this sample. This chain connects TRBV7-2 to TRBJ2-1; TRBD2 agrees at 10 bases. V trimming: 0 bases; J trimming: 2 bases; junction bases outside the gene matches: 1. This CDR3 contains 16 residues. The V gene's germline CDR1 is SGHTA and CDR2 FQGNSA. The CDR3 DNA reads TGTGCCAGCAGCTTAGCCGGGACTAGCGCCTACAATGAGCAGTTCTTC. Its protein is CASSLAGTSAYNEQFF.

The V and J genes are TRBV5-6 and TRBJ2-3; possibly TRBD2 for D (5 bases). The CDR3 totals 15 residues. V was clipped by 2 bases and J by 0 bases, with 10 bases between them. CDR1 and CDR2 from the germline V gene are SGHDT and YYEEEE. This chain's CDR3 is CASSFLRTSTDTQYF. The CDR3 DNA follows: TGTGCCAGCAGCTTTTTGCGGACTAGCACAGATACGCAGTATTTT.

This chain uses TRBV28 with TRBJ1-4, with a weak D call TRBD1 (6 bases). CDR1 is MDHEN and CDR2 is SYDVKM in the germline V gene. The CDR3 totals 16 residues. With 1 base removed from V and 8 bases from J, the gap between germline ends came to 17 bases. CDR3 in DNA: TGTGCCAGCAGTTTATCCGGGGGCGGGTTGGTGGAAAAACTGTTTTTT. It specifies CASSLSGGGLVEKLFF. The full variable domain, rest sourced from reference TRBV28 and TRBJ1-4, is DVKVTQSSRYLVKRTGEKVFLECVQDMDHENMFWYRQDPGLGLRLIYFSYDVKMKEKGDIPEGYSVSREKKERFSLILESASTNQTSMYLCASSLSGGGLVEKLFFGSGTQLSVL.

The rearrangement links TRBV10-3 to TRBJ1-5, with 11 bases identical to TRBD1. Per the germline V gene, CDR1 is ENHRY and CDR2 is SYGVKD. The junction had 1 base not matched to a gene; V was cut back by 4 bases and J by 2 bases. The CDR3 extends over 15 amino acids. The CDR3 loop is CAISGTGGGNQPQHF. The CDR3 DNA sequence: TGTGCCATCAGTGGGACAGGGGGCGGCAATCAGCCCCAGCATTTT.

The chain recombines TRBV5-1 with TRBJ2-5; no reliable D call. Looked up from germline, CDR1 is SGHRS and CDR2 is YFSETQ. This CDR3 region has 13 residues. Trimming left V 4 bases short and J 5 bases short, with 12 bases between. CDR3 residues: CASSRVMGETQYF. In DNA form, the CDR3 reads TGCGCCAGCAGCAGAGTGATGGGCGAGACCCAGTACTTC.

The rearrangement links TRBV25-1 to TRBJ1-1, with D unclear. Germline CDR1 MGHDK, CDR2 SYGVNS. The CDR3 has 14 residues. Trimming stripped 7 bases from V and 6 bases from J, with 18 bases between. The CDR3 region is CASMNSGVLPEAFF. Here the CDR3 DNA reads TGTGCCAGCATGAATTCCGGGGTCCTCCCTGAAGCTTTCTTT.

This chain uses TRBV2 with TRBJ1-2; no reliable D call. The CDR3 extends over 12 amino acids. Germline V gene lookup returns CDR1 SNHLY and CDR2 FYNNEI. V was clipped by 8 bases and J by 8 bases, with 15 bases between them. In nucleotides, the CDR3 is TGTGCCAGCGGGAGTCGGGAAGGCGGCTACACCTTC. Residues: CASGSREGGYTF.

This chain links TRBV14 with TRBJ2-1; D is uncertain. V lost 4 bases and J lost 5, with 6 bases in between. CDR3 length equals 12 residues. Per germline, CDR1 SGHDN and CDR2 FVKESK. CDR3 DNA sequence: TGTGCCAGCAGCCCGATCGACAATGAGCAGTTCTTC. Protein sequence: CASSPIDNEQFF. Full variable domain (missing parts from reference TRBV14 and TRBJ2-1): EAGVTQFPSHSVIEKGQTVTLRCDPISGHDNLYWYRRVMGKEIKFLLHFVKESKQDESGMPNNRFLAERTGGTYSTLKVQPAELEDSGVYFCASSPIDNEQFFGPGTRLTVL.

The chain has TRBV9 and TRBJ2-1; the D gene is possibly TRBD2 (6 bases). V was clipped by 2 bases and J by 2 bases, with 11 bases between them. The CDR3 length is 15 residues. The germline CDR1 and CDR2 sequences are SGDLS and YYNGEE. The CDR3 loop is CASSVGGSAYNEQFF. The CDR3 region has the DNA TGTGCCAGCAGCGTGGGGGGATCAGCCTACAATGAGCAGTTCTTC.

The chain recombines TRBV28 with TRBJ1-2, with D perhaps matching TRBD1 (5 bases). The CDR3 has 16 residues. V dropped 8 bases and J dropped 0 bases, with 19 bases sitting between them. The germline V gene encodes CDR1 MDHEN and CDR2 SYDVKM. The CDR3 reads CASATSGIRANYGYTF. In DNA form, the CDR3 reads TGTGCCAGCGCCACGTCAGGGATCAGGGCTAACTATGGCTACACCTTC.

The chain uses TRBV30 and TRBJ2-3; 7 bases line up with TRBD2. The V gene's germline CDR1 is GTSNPN and CDR2 SVGIG (reference sequence). The CDR3 totals 15 residues. V lost 4 bases and J lost 4; bases outside the gene matches: 11. In DNA, the CDR3 is TGTGCCTGGACCTCAACCGGGGGGAAGGCAGATACGCAGTATTTT. Translating it yields CAWTSTGGKADTQYF.

V is TRBV30 and J is TRBJ1-1; D is perhaps TRBD1 (5 bases). This CDR3 spans 14 amino acids. The V gene's germline CDR1 is GTSNPN and CDR2 SVGIG (reference sequence). V shed 7 bases and J shed 0 bases, with 15 bases lying between them. CDR3 amino acids: CASGKGNVNTEAFF. The CDR3 DNA reads as TGTGCCTCAGGGAAGGGAAATGTGAACACTGAAGCTTTCTTT.

The genes are TRBV6-1 and TRBJ2-7, with 15 bases matching TRBD2. Trimming at V came to 5 bases and at J to 6 bases, leaving 5 bases not matched to a gene. Germline V gives CDR1 MNHNS, CDR2 SASEGT. The CDR3 covers 15 residues. The CDR3 sequence: CASSSGLAGGSEQYF. CDR3 DNA: TGTGCCAGCAGTTCGGGACTAGCGGGAGGAAGCGAGCAGTACTTC.